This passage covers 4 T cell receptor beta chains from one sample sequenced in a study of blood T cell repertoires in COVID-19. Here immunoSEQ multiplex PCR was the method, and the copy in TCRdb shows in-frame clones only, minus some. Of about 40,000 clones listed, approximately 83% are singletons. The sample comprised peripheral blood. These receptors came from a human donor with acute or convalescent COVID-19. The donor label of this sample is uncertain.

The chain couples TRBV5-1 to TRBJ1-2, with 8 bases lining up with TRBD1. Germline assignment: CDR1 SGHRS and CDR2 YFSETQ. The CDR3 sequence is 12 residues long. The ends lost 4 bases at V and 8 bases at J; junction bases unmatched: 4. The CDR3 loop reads CASSLDRGGYTF. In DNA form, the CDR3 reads TGCGCCAGCAGCCTTGACAGGGGAGGCTACACCTTC.

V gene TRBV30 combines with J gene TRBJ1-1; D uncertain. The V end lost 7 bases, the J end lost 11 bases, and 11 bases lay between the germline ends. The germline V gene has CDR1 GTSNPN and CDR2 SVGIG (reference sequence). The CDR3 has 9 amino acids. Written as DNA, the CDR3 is TGTGCCTTAGAGAATACGGCTTTCTTT. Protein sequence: CALENTAFF.

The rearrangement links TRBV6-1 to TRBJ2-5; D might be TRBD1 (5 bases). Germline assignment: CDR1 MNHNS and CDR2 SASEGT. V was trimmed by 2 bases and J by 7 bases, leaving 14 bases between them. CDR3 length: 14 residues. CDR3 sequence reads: CASSELLGRVTQYF. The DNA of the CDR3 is TGTGCCAGCAGTGAATTATTAGGCAGGGTGACCCAGTACTTC.

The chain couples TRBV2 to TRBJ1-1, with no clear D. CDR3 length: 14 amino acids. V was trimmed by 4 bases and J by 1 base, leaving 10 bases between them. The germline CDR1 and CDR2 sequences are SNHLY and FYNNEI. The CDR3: CASSVSPGNTEAFF. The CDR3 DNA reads TGTGCCAGCAGTGTATCCCCAGGGAACACTGAAGCTTTCTTT. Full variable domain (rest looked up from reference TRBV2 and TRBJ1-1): EPEVTQTPSHQVTQMGQEVILRCVPISNHLYFYWYRQILGQKVEFLVSFYNNEISEKSEIFDDQFSVERPDGSNFTLKIRSTKLEDSAMYFCASSVSPGNTEAFFGQGTRLTVV.